This TCR beta chain was recovered during a study of blood T cell repertoires in COVID-19. Study background: Sources were T cells, B-cell-depleted T cells, or PBMCs; the material itself was cDNA or gDNA.

CDR1 MDHEN and CDR2 SYDVKM come from the germline V gene. This CDR3 region has 15 residues. V shed 7 bases and J 3 bases; nucleotides not matched to a gene: 8. Sequencing was performed with immunoSEQ multiplex PCR; in TCRdb, only in-frame clones are kept and a portion is missing. The top ten hold 15% of the sample, which has roughly 100,000 clones, around 83% seen once. This rearrangement joins TRBV28 to TRBJ2-1, with 8 bases fitting TRBD2. The sample comprised peripheral blood. The sequence derives from a woman over 75 with acute or convalescent COVID-19. This CDR3 is CASTYPGTSYNEQFF. Written as DNA, the CDR3 is TGTGCCAGCACCTACCCCGGGACTAGCTACAATGAGCAGTTCTTC. The variable domain in full, completed from reference TRBV28 and TRBJ2-1, reads DVKVTQSSRYLVKRTGEKVFLECVQDMDHENMFWYRQDPGLGLRLIYFSYDVKMKEKGDIPEGYSVSREKKERFSLILESASTNQTSMYLCASTYPGTSYNEQFFGPGTRLTVL.